Listed here is a single TCR beta chain. These data come from a study of T cell repertoires in cytomegalovirus infection. The CDR3 is 13 residues long. Trimming removed 11 bases at V and 4 bases at J, with 18 bases between. The germline gives CDR1 ENHRY, CDR2 SYGVKD. TCRdb passed the reads through MiXCR, listing each CDR3 protein once. This sample has 740,000 or so distinct CDR3 sequences; roughly 36% occur once, and the top ten carry more than 2.5%. The receptor's source is a human donor in good health (CMV status not recorded). Some clones in this sample may be carry-over from other donors' samples. The sequencing input was PBMCs. The chain couples TRBV10-3 to TRBJ2-7; a weak D match, TRBD2 (6 bases). The chain's CDR3 is CAARAGRSYEQYF. In nucleotides, the CDR3 is TGTGCCGCCAGGGCAGGGAGGTCTTACGAGCAGTACTTC.